These T cell receptor beta chains were read from a single sample in a study of blood T cells in healthy people across ages. TCRdb reprocessed the 5' RACE reads via MiXCR and lists one record per CDR3 protein. The profile shows approximately 770,000 distinct CDR3 sequences, over 45% of them singletons. The specimen sequenced was blood. Receptor source: a man aged 30 to 45 in good health. Each CDR3 is given with its conserved first and last residue. The D gene is left open where the match is weak. Some rows mark clone size as missing; the rest say once, few, many or name a class of expanded clone.

TRBV27	-	-	TRBJ2-7	CASSLRGGFGEQYF	TGTGCCAGCAGTTTACGTGGGGGGTTCGGCGAGCAGTACTTC
TRBV3-1	-	-	TRBJ1-2	CASSQSVLYGYTF	TGTGCCAGCAGCCAATCTGTACTCTATGGCTACACCTTC
TRBV12-3/TRBV12-4	-	-	TRBJ2-1	CASSLAVGPANEQFF	TGTGCCAGCAGTTTGGCGGTCGGCCCCGCCAATGAGCAGTTCTTC
TRBV6-5	-	-	TRBJ2-1	CANLGGQVYNEQFF	TGTGCCAATCTCGGAGGACAAGTATACAATGAGCAGTTCTTC
TRBV27	-	-	TRBJ1-1	CASNSGGQAEAFF	TGTGCCAGCAATTCGGGCGGGCAGGCGGAAGCTTTCTTT
TRBV20-1	-	-	TRBJ2-6	CSARPAISGANVLTF	TGCAGTGCTAGACCCGCTATCTCTGGGGCCAACGTCCTGACTTTC
TRBV27	-	-	TRBJ2-7	CASRPDEAYEQYF	TGTGCCAGCAGGCCGGACGAGGCCTACGAGCAGTACTTC
TRBV7-9	-	-	TRBJ2-7	CASSLPSSPYEQYF	TGTGCCAGCAGCTTACCTTCCAGCCCCTACGAGCAGTACTTC
TRBV29-1	-	-	TRBJ2-3	CSVGTLATDTQYF	TGCAGCGTTGGGACCCTAGCGACAGATACGCAGTATTTT
TRBV20-1	few	-	TRBJ2-3	CSARDRVGGSTDTQYF	TGCAGTGCTAGAGATAGGGTGGGCGGGAGCACAGATACGCAGTATTTT
TRBV5-1	once	TRBD1	TRBJ2-7	CDSRTGTGSYEQYF	TGCGACAGCAGAACCGGGACAGGGTCCTACGAGCAGTACTTC
TRBV6-2/TRBV6-3	-	-	TRBJ2-1	CASSHAPYNEQFF	TGTGCCAGCAGTCACGCACCCTACAATGAGCAGTTCTTC
TRBV4-2	-	TRBD2	TRBJ2-7	CASSQAGTRSYEQYF	TGTGCCAGCAGCCAGGCCGGGACTAGATCCTACGAGCAGTACTTC
TRBV3-1	-	-	TRBJ2-7	CASSQEGQSYEQYF	TGTGCCAGCAGCCAAGAAGGACAGTCCTACGAGCAGTACTTC
TRBV5-1	-	TRBD1	TRBJ1-2	CASSLGQGSGYTF	TGCGCCAGCAGCTTAGGACAGGGGAGCGGCTACACCTTC
TRBV20-1	-	TRBD2	TRBJ2-3	CSADSGRGFNTQYF	TGCAGTGCAGATAGCGGGAGGGGCTTTAATACGCAGTATTTT